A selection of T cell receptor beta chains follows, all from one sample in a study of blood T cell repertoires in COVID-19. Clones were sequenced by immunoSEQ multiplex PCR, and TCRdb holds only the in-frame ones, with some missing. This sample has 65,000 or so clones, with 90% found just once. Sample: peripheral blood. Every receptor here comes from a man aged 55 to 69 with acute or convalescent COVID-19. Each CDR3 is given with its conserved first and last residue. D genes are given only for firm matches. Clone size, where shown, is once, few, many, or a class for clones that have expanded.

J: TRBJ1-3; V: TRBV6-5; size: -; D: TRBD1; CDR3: CASSSPRTGENTIYF; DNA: TGTGCCAGCAGTAGCCCCCGGACAGGGGAGAACACCATATATTTT
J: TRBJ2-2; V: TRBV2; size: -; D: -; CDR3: CATRRGKGNTGELFF; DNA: TGTGCCACCAGGAGGGGGAAGGGGAACACCGGGGAGCTGTTTTTT
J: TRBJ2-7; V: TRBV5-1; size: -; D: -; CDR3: CASSLPSTSRGEQYF; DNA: TGCGCCAGCAGCTTGCCGTCTACCAGCCGAGGGGAGCAGTACTTC
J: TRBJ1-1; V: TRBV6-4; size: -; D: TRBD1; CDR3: CASRTGTAGTEAFF; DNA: TGTGCCAGCAGAACCGGGACAGCGGGCACTGAAGCTTTCTTT
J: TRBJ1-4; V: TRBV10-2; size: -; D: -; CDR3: CASKEGPRNEKLFF; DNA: TGCGCCAGCAAAGAGGGTCCCCGGAATGAAAAACTGTTTTTT
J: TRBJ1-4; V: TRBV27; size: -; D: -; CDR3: CASSLSSPGIYEKLFF; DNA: TGTGCCAGCAGTTTATCCTCCCCAGGGATTTATGAAAAACTGTTTTTT
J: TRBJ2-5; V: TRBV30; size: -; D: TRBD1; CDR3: CAWSTTGGLGETQYF; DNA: TGTGCCTGGAGTACTACAGGGGGCCTAGGAGAGACCCAGTACTTC
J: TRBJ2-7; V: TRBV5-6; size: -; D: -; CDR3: CASSFFGIAYEQYF; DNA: TGTGCCAGCAGCTTTTTCGGTATTGCCTACGAGCAGTACTTC
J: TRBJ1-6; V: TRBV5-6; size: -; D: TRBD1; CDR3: CASSSETGSSYNSPLHF; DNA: TGTGCCAGCAGCTCGGAGACAGGGAGCTCCTATAATTCACCCCTCCACTTT
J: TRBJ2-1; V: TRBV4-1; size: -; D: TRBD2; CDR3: CASSQGWGGNEQFF; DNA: TGCGCCAGCAGCCAAGGATGGGGGGGCAATGAGCAGTTCTTC
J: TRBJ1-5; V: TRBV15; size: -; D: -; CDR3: CATRDRTNQPQHF; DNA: TGTGCCACCAGGGACAGAACTAATCAGCCCCAGCATTTT
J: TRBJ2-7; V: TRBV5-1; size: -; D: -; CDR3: CASSLASPTDEQYF; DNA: TGCGCCAGCAGCTTGGCCAGTCCCACCGACGAGCAGTACTTC
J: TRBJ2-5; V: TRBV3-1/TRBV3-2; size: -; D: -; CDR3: CASSQAQHRPQETQYF; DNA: TGTGCCAGCAGCCAAGCACAACACAGGCCCCAAGAGACCCAGTACTTC
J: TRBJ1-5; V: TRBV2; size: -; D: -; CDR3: CASSRWDSNQPQHF; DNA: TGTGCCAGCAGTCGTTGGGACTCCAATCAGCCCCAGCATTTT
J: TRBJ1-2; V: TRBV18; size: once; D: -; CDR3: CASSLADSYGYTF; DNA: TGTGCCAGCTCACTCGCAGACTCATATGGCTATACCTTC
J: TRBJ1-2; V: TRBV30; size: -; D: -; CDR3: CAWSRVSGYGYTF; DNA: TGTGCCTGGAGCCGGGTATCGGGGTATGGCTACACCTTC
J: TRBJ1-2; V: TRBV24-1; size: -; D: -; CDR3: CATSDPATVSGYTF; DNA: TGTGCCACCAGTGACCCCGCCACAGTCAGTGGCTACACCTTC
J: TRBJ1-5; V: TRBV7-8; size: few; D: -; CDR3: CASSLETAILNQPQHF; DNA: TGTGCCAGCAGCTTGGAGACAGCCATACTCAATCAGCCCCAGCATTTT
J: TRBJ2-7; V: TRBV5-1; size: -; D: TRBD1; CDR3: CASSLSPGGQGFYEQYF; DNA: TGCGCCAGCAGCTTGTCGCCCGGGGGACAGGGATTCTACGAGCAGTACTTC
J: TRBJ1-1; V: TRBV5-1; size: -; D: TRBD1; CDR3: CASSSGTGELPEAFF; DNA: TGCGCCAGCAGCTCCGGGACAGGGGAACTTCCTGAAGCTTTCTTT
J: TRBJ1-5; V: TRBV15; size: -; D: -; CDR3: CATSRGEVSNQPQHF; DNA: TGTGCCACCAGCAGAGGAGAGGTTAGCAATCAGCCCCAGCATTTT
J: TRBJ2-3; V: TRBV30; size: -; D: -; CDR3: CAWTGQKTDTQYF; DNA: TGTGCCTGGACCGGACAGAAGACAGATACGCAGTATTTT
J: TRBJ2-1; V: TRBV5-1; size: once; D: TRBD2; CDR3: CASSFQLAGGKNEQFF; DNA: TGCGCCAGCAGCTTCCAACTAGCGGGGGGGAAGAATGAGCAGTTCTTC
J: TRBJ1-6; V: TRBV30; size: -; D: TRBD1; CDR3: CAWSLQGADSPLHF; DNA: TGTGCCTGGAGTCTCCAGGGGGCGGATTCACCCCTCCACTTT
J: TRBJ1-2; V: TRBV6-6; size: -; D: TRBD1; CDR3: CASSQQGDYGYTF; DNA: TGTGCCAGCAGTCAACAGGGGGACTATGGCTACACCTTC
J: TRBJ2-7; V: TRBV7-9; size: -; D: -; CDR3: CASSLIASPPHYEQYF; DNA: TGTGCCAGCAGCTTAATAGCGTCCCCCCCCCACTACGAGCAGTACTTC
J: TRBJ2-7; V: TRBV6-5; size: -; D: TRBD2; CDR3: CASSYPVAGGRYEQYF; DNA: TGTGCCAGCAGTTACCCCGTAGCGGGGGGGAGGTACGAGCAGTACTTC
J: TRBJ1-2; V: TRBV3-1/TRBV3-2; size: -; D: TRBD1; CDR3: CASSPTGGLGGYTF; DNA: TGTGCCAGCAGCCCCACAGGGGGCCTTGGTGGCTACACCTTC
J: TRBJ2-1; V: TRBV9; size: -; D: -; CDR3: CASSTGTHVSSYNEQFF; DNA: TGTGCCAGCAGCACGGGAACCCACGTGAGCTCCTACAATGAGCAGTTCTTC
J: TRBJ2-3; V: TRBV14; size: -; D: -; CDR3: CASSSSAGTDTQYF; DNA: TGTGCCAGCAGCTCTAGCGCGGGGACAGATACGCAGTATTTT
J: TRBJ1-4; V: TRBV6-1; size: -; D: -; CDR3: CASSEAAGRTNEKLFF; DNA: TGTGCCAGCAGTGAAGCGGCGGGACGGACTAATGAAAAACTGTTTTTT
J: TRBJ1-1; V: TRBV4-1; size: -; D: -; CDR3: CASSQENSRGTEAFF; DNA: TGCGCCAGCAGCCAAGAGAACTCTAGAGGAACTGAAGCTTTCTTT
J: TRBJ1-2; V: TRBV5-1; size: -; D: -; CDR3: CASSKDSNYGYTF; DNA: TGCGCCAGCAGCAAGGACAGTAACTATGGCTACACCTTC
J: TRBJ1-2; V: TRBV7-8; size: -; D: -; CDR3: CASSSPYGYTF; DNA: TGTGCCAGCAGCTCTCCTTATGGCTACACCTTC
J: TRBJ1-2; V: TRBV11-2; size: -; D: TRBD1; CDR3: CASSGDSTYGYTF; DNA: TGTGCCAGCAGCGGGGACAGTACCTATGGCTACACCTTC
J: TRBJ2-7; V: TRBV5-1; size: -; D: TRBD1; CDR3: CASSLDRGHEQYF; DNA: TGCGCCAGCAGCTTGGACAGGGGGCACGAGCAGTACTTC
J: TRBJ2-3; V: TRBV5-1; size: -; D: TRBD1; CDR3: CASSTGGFDTQYF; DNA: TGCGCCAGCAGCACAGGGGGCTTCGATACGCAGTATTTT